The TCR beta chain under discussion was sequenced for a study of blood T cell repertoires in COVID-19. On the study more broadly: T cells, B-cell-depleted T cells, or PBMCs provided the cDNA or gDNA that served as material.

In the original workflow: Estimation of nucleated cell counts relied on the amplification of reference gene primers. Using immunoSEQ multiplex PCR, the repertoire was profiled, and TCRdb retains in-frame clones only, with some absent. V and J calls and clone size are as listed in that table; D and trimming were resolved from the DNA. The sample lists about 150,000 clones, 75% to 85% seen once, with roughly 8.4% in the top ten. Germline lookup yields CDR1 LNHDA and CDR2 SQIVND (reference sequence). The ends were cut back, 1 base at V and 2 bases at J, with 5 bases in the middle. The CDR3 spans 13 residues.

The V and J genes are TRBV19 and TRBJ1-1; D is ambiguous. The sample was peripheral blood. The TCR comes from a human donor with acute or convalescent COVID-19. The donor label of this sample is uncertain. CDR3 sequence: CASSIAVNTEAFF. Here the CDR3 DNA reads TGTGCCAGTAGTATAGCTGTTAACACTGAAGCTTTCTTT.